The T cell receptor (beta chain) described here comes from a study of blood T cell repertoires in COVID-19. Trimming cost V 2 bases and J 4 bases, with 24 bases left between them. CDR3 length equals 19 residues. Looked up from germline, CDR1 is SGHVS and CDR2 is FNYEAQ. In the authors' workflow: It was from reference gene primer amplification that nucleated cell counts were estimated. Clones were read by immunoSEQ multiplex PCR, and TCRdb kept only the in-frame ones, dropping some. The V and J calls and clone size come from that table; D and trimming were worked out from the DNA. Of about 230,000 clones listed, roughly 80% are singletons. Everyone who took part was roughly 18 to 89 years old, and they came from about two dozen US areas. Cohorts were determined from participant-reported clinical history. This clone was detected a few times.

The chain employs TRBV7-6 and TRBJ1-3, with TRBD1 as a possible D gene (5 bases). The clonotype comes from a man in his sixties who had recovered from COVID-19. Specimen: PBMCs or T cells enriched from blood (not recorded which). In DNA form, the CDR3 reads TGTGCCAGCAGCTTACTATCGGGGACTGCCTTAACGTCAGGAAACACCATATATTTT. This translates into CASSLLSGTALTSGNTIYF. The full variable domain, with the rest looked up from reference TRBV7-6 and TRBJ1-3, is GAGVSQSPRYKVTKRGQDVALRCDPISGHVSLYWYRQALGQGPEFLTYFNYEAQQDKSGLPNDRFSAERPEGSISTLTIQRTEQRDSAMYRCASSLLSGTALTSGNTIYFGEGSWLTVV.